This T cell receptor beta chain comes out of a study of blood T cell repertoires in COVID-19 (dated by TCRdb to about 2020). About the investigation overall: The collaborator samples originated in the United States, Italy and Spain and spanned the acute and convalescent phases of COVID-19. The material from the prospective study consisted of cDNA or gDNA derived from T cells, B-cell-depleted T cells, or PBMCs. Deeply sampled blood TCRbeta repertoires from subjects exposed to, actively infected with, or recovered from COVID-19 were included in the dataset. A freely available public database, intended as a resource for researchers studying the immune response to SARS-CoV-2, is where the repertoires were released. Samples were obtained from the ongoing ImmuneRACE study (first 160 participants) and from about 1,300 subjects provided by 6 global collaborators. The sample metadata nearly always contained a de-identified subject ID, COVID-19 status, age in years and sex. HLA class I and class II types, where available, came from metadata supplied by the sample provider rather than from assay-based typing. Summary of the overall study and its limitations: Clinical and demographic metadata were provided uncurated, with the amount varying by source and participant.

From the cysteine through the phenylalanine, the CDR3 covers 12 amino acids. Kept here is only the CDR3 DNA, which spans 36 bases and is read in frame from base 1. Trimming removed 2 bases from V and 7 bases from J, leaving 3 bases between the germline ends. Via the germline V gene, CDR1 is MNHEY and CDR2 SVGAGI. TCRbeta CDR3 regions were amplified from genomic DNA by means of the immunoSEQ Assay, a bias-controlled multiplex PCR. As for how the authors treated the data: The number of nucleated cells in each sample was estimated from the amplification of reference gene primers within the assay. To quantify the absolute abundance of each unique TCRbeta CDR3 rearrangement, sequence reads were collapsed and filtered. For each sample, productive Simpson clonality was calculated as the square root of Simpson's diversity index over productive rearrangements. This is the immuneACCESS table as TCRdb keeps it, with only in-frame sequences that have V and J called. A part of the clones is gone; compared with another copy, unresolved V genes explain less than half, and the rest is unexplained. The D gene and trimming were derived from the DNA, and the V and J assignments and clone size from that table. The sample records 200,000 or so clones, 79% of which are singletons. Approximately 15% of the sample belongs to the ten largest clones.

Comment on this clone: The target of this receptor is not known. One base away there is no much larger clone; base qualities are not given.

Collaborating institutions collected whole blood in K2EDTA tubes following their own protocols. For TCRbeta analysis, collaborators shipped samples as frozen whole blood, isolated PBMCs, or DNA extracted from either of those sample types. The rearranged segments are TRBV6-5 and TRBJ1-6; no D gene call is confident. The source is a man aged 60 to 75 with active or convalescent COVID-19. The sequencing sample was made of peripheral blood. For the CDR3, the sequence is CASSYGNSPLHF. The sequenced DNA is TGTGCCAGCAGTTACGGCAATTCACCCCTCCACTTT.